This entry concerns a single T cell receptor (beta chain). Its antigen remains unidentified. This sample is part of a study of shared clonotypes between healthy human individuals. Study-wide background: Donor ages ranged 18 to 49 years: a couple of women, a few men.

Terminally differentiated effector memory CD45RA+ cells were excluded from the naive CD8 cells, which were CD45RO-negative and positively selected for CCR7. The CDR3 contains 15 residues. CDR1 is SSHAT and CDR2 is FNYEAQ in the germline V gene (reference sequence). V gave up 4 bases and J gave up 5 bases; unmatched junction bases: 7. Sequencing used immunoSEQ multiplex PCR; TCRdb keeps in-frame clones, though not all of them. The data contain about 600,000 clones, around 95% of them seen just once; the ten biggest clones take up less than 0.13%. General study points: Among non-shared clonotypes, generation probabilities were lower than among those shared by all four donors. The naive CD4 repertoires of several donors were compared, and 5% to 6.5% of clonotypes were shared.

The chain employs TRBV7-7 and TRBJ2-5, with 10 bases fitting TRBD1. This sequence was found in a woman aged 25-40 years in good health. What was sequenced was naive CD8+ T cells sorted from blood. The CDR3 coding sequence is TGTGCCAGCAGCTCCCGGACAGGGGGTTTGGAGACCCAGTACTTC. Translating it yields CASSSRTGGLETQYF. Supplemented by reference TRBV7-7 and TRBJ2-5, the full variable domain reads GAGVSQSPRYKVTKRGQDVTLRCDPISSHATLYWYQQALGQGPEFLTYFNYEAQPDKSGLPSDRFSAERPEGSISTLTIQRTEQRDSAMYRCASSSRTGGLETQYFGPGTRLLVL.